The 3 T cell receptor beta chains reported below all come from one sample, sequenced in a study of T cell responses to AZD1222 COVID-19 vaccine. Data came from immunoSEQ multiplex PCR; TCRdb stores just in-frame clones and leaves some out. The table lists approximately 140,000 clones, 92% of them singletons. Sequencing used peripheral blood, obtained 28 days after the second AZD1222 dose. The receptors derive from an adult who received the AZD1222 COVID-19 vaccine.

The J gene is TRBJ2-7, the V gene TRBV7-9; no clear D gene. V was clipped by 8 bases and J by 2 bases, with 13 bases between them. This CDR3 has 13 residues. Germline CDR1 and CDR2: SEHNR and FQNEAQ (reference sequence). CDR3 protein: CASSLMGTYEQYF. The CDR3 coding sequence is TGTGCCAGCTCCCTAATGGGAACCTACGAGCAGTACTTC. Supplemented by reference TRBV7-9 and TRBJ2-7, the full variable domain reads DTGVSQNPRHKITKRGQNVTFRCDPISEHNRLYWYRQTLGQGPEFLTYFQNEAQLEKSRLLSDRFSAERPKGSFSTLEIQRTEQGDSAMYLCASSLMGTYEQYFGPGTRLTVT.

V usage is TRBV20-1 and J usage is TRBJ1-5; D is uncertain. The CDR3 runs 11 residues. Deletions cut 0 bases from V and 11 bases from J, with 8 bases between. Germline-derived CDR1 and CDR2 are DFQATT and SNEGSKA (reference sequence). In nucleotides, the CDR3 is TGCAGTGCTAGAGATGGCCGGGCCCAGCATTTT. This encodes CSARDGRAQHF.

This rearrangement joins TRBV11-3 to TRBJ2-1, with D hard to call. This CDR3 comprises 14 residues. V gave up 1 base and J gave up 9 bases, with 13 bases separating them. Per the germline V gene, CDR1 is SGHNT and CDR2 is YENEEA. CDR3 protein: CASSLASGQGEQFF. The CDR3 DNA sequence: TGTGCCAGCAGCTTAGCCTCGGGTCAAGGTGAGCAGTTCTTC.